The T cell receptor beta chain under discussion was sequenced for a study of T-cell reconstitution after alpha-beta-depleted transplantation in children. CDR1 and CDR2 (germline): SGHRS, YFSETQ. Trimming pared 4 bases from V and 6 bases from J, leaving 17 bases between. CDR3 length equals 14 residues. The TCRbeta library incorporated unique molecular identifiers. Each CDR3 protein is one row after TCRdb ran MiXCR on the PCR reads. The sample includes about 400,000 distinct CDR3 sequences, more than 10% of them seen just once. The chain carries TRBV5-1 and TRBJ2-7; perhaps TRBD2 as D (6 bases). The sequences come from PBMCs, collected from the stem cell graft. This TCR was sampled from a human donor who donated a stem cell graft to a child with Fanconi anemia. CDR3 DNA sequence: TGCGCCAGCAGCCTCGACCCTAGCGTGGTCGAGCAGTACTTC. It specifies CASSLDPSVVEQYF.